This TCR beta chain stems from a study of cytomegalovirus exposure and HLA in healthy donors. Overall study results and limits: A few CMV-associated chains proved CMV antigen-specific in vitro.

PCR used 60 Vbeta primers and 13 Jbeta primers. Sequencing was performed with immunoSEQ multiplex PCR; in TCRdb, only in-frame clones are kept and a portion is missing. The repertoire consists of more than 140,000 clones, with around 80% occurring once and the leading ten covering around 6.2%. With regard to this clone: Its target is unknown.

Input material: PBMCs. The clonotype originates from a man in his thirties or forties in good health and CMV-seropositive.

CDR3 DNA sequence: TGTGCCACCTCGCCCAGGAACACTGAAGCTTTCTTT. Translation gives CATSPRNTEAFF. This sequence joins TRBV28 and TRBJ1-1; no firm D call. Deletions cut 10 bases from V and 1 base from J, with 10 bases between. This CDR3 comprises 12 residues. The germline V gene encodes CDR1 MDHEN and CDR2 SYDVKM.